The present TCR beta chain was sequenced within a study of blood T cell repertoires in COVID-19. The CDR3 is made up of 15 amino acids. The V gene's germline CDR1 is MNHEY and CDR2 SMNVEV (reference sequence). Trimming left V 3 bases short and J 3 bases short, with 12 bases between. TCRdb's table, derived via immunoSEQ multiplex PCR, lists solely in-frame clones and lacks some. The table has over 90,000 clones, around 87% seen once. This TCR was recovered from a man in his fifties with active or convalescent COVID-19. Material: peripheral blood. The chain couples TRBV27 to TRBJ2-1; TRBD2 might be the D (6 bases). Here the CDR3 reads CASSLEGPLYNEQFF. CDR3 nucleotides: TGTGCCAGCAGTTTGGAGGGGCCTCTCTACAATGAGCAGTTCTTC.